This TCR beta chain was sequenced during a study of beta chain features in type 1 diabetes. For the study at large: Sorted cells numbering 107,917,701 were examined across all samples. General study points: A greater similarity of naive, central memory and Treg TCRB repertoires was seen among patients than among healthy donors. Moderate but significant shortening of TCRB CDR3s was recorded in all four CD4+ subsets from Type 1 diabetes patients.

As concerns this clone: The antigen is undetermined.

Sorting of CD4+ naive, central memory, regulatory and stem cell-like memory cells was performed via CD45RO/CCR7/CD25/CD127/CD95/CD27. Germline CDR1 SGHKS, CDR2 YYEKEE (reference sequence). The CDR3 runs to 15 residues. The ends were cut back, 1 base at V and 6 bases at J, with 13 bases in the middle. Every bit of the isolated RNA underwent reverse transcription, so sequencing read expressed TCRB transcripts. The method was immunoSEQ multiplex PCR; TCRdb's version includes in-frame clones alone and lacks a portion of them. The repertoire holds 330,000 or so clones, 15% to 20% seen once, with around 0.045% in the top ten.

V and J are TRBV5-5 and TRBJ1-4; no firm D call. Sequencing was done on a sample of naive CD4+ T cells from blood. The sequence came from a woman younger than 30 in good health. CDR3 nucleotide sequence: TGTGCCAGCAGCTTGTCCCCGCCACGGGATGAAAAACTGTTTTTT. Protein: CASSLSPPRDEKLFF.